This T cell receptor beta chain appears in the sequencing data of a study of cytomegalovirus exposure and HLA in healthy donors. Both 60 Vbeta primers and 13 Jbeta primers went into the PCR. Repertoires were generated with immunoSEQ multiplex PCR, while TCRdb's copy carries only in-frame clones and drops some. The sample includes about 190,000 clones, 75% to 85% of them seen just once. Sequencing used PBMCs. The TCR was taken from a woman in her 30s in good health and CMV-seronegative.

The CDR3, as DNA: TGCGCCAGCAGCTTGGCCCAAACAGGGGGCGCCTACAATGAGCAGTTCTTC. Residues: CASSLAQTGGAYNEQFF. V is TRBV5-1 and J is TRBJ2-1; 9 nucleotides line up with TRBD1. CDR1 SGHRS and CDR2 YFSETQ come from the germline V gene. V lost 0 bases and J lost 2; bases outside the gene matches: 6. This CDR3 has 17 amino acids. The whole variable domain, remainder taken from reference TRBV5-1 and TRBJ2-1, is KAGVTQTPRYLIKTRGQQVTLSCSPISGHRSVSWYQQTPGQGLQFLFEYFSETQRNKGNFPGRFSGRQFSNSRSEMNVSTLELGDSALYLCASSLAQTGGAYNEQFFGPGTRLTVL.